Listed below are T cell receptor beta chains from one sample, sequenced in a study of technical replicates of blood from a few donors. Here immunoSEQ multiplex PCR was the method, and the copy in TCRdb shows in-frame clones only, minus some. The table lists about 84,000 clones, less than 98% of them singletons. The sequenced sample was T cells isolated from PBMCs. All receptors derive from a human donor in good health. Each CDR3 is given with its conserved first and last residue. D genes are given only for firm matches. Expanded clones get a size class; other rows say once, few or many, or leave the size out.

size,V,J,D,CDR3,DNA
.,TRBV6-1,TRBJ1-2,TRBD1,CASSEVTGGYGYTF,TGTGCCAGCAGTGAAGTTACAGGGGGCTATGGCTACACCTTC
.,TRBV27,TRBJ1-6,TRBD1,CASSSGTGGTSPLHF,TGTGCCAGCAGTTCCGGGACAGGGGGGACTTCACCCCTCCACTTT
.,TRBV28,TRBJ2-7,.,CASSPAPRGPSYEQYF,TGTGCCAGCAGCCCCGCCCCCCGCGGGCCCTCCTACGAGCAGTACTTC
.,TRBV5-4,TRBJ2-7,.,CASSFQGPYEQYF,TGTGCCAGCAGCTTTCAGGGGCCCTACGAGCAGTACTTC
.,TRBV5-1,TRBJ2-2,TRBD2,CASSLGPSGGNTGELFF,TGCGCCAGCAGCTTGGGTCCTAGCGGCGGGAACACCGGGGAGCTGTTTTTT
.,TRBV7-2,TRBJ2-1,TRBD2,CASSLWLAGNRDNEQFF,TGTGCCAGCAGCTTATGGTTAGCGGGAAATAGGGACAATGAGCAGTTCTTC
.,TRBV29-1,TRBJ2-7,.,CSVEDRGEQYF,TGCAGCGTTGAGGACAGAGGCGAGCAGTACTTC
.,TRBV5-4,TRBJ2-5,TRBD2,CASSLDTSGPQETQYF,TGTGCCAGCAGCTTAGATACTAGCGGGCCTCAAGAGACCCAGTACTTC
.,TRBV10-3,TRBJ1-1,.,CATSYREENTEAFF,TGTGCCACATCGTACCGGGAAGAGAACACTGAAGCTTTCTTT
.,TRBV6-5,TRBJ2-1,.,CASSRRLNYNEQFF,TGTGCCAGCAGTAGGCGACTGAACTACAATGAGCAGTTCTTC
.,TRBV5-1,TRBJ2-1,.,CASSPDGSSYNEQFF,TGCGCCAGCAGCCCGGACGGGAGCTCCTACAATGAGCAGTTCTTC
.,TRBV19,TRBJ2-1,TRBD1,CASTLDRGGFNEQFF,TGTGCCAGTACCCTGGACAGGGGCGGTTTCAATGAGCAGTTCTTC
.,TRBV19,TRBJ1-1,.,CASSIYGGSVNTEAFF,TGTGCCAGTAGTATTTACGGGGGTAGCGTGAACACTGAAGCTTTCTTT
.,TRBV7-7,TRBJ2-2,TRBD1,CASSPGQATTGELFF,TGTGCTAGCAGCCCGGGACAGGCTACCACCGGGGAGCTGTTTTTT
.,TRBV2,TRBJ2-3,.,CASSVGGPGDTQYF,TGTGCCAGCAGTGTGGGGGGGCCTGGAGATACGCAGTATTTT
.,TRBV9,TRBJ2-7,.,CASSVGAGNYEQYF,TGTGCCAGCAGCGTAGGGGCAGGGAACTACGAGCAGTACTTC
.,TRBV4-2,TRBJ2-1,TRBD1,CASSQGGTGNYNEQFF,TGTGCCAGCAGCCAAGGCGGGACAGGGAACTACAATGAGCAGTTCTTC
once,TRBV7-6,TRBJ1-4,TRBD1,CASSPRQGTKLFF,TGTGCCAGCAGCCCGAGACAGGGGACGAAACTGTTTTTT
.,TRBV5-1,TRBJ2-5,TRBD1,CASSSGTGDVVETQYF,TGCGCCAGCAGCTCCGGGACAGGGGACGTGGTGGAGACCCAGTACTTC
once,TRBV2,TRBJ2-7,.,CASGGLSYEQYF,TGTGCCAGCGGAGGACTCTCCTACGAGCAGTACTTC
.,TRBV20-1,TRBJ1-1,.,CSAHTRTEAFF,TGCAGTGCTCATACGAGGACTGAAGCTTTCTTT
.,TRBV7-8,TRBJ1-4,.,CASSLTVLYNEKLFF,TGTGCCAGCAGCTTAACGGTGCTCTATAATGAAAAACTGTTTTTT
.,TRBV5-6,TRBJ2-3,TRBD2,CASSLGAAGIWSDTQYF,TGTGCCAGCAGCCTCGGAGCAGCGGGGATATGGTCAGATACGCAGTATTTT
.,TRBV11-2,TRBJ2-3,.,CASTGRFTDTQYF,TGTGCCAGTACCGGGAGATTCACAGATACGCAGTATTTT
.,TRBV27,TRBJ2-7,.,CASSLSGSSYEQYF,TGTGCCAGCAGTTTATCAGGGAGCTCCTACGAGCAGTACTTC
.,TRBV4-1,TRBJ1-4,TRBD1,CASSQPRDRLQTQGEKLFF,TGCGCCAGCAGCCAACCCCGGGACAGGCTCCAAACCCAAGGGGAAAAACTGTTTTTT
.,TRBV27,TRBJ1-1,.,CASSFSDMNTEAFF,TGTGCCAGCAGTTTTTCAGACATGAACACTGAAGCTTTCTTT
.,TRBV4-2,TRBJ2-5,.,CASSQDGEAQYF,TGTGCCAGCAGCCAAGACGGCGAGGCCCAGTACTTC
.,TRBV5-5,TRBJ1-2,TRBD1,CASSASAGTGVRDYGYTF,TGTGCCAGCAGCGCCTCCGCCGGGACAGGGGTTAGAGACTATGGCTACACCTTC
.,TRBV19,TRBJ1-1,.,CASSISPGTSEAFF,TGTGCCAGTAGTATAAGCCCCGGGACTTCAGAAGCTTTCTTT
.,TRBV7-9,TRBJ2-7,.,CASSSASSHEQYF,TGTGCCAGCAGCTCGGCTAGCTCCCACGAGCAGTACTTC
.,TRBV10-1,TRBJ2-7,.,CASSESRGGGYEQYF,TGCGCCAGCAGTGAGTCCCGGGGAGGGGGCTACGAGCAGTACTTC
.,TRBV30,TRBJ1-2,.,CAWKQDGYTF,TGTGCCTGGAAACAGGATGGCTACACCTTC
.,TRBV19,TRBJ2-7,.,CASSPAGWTASYEQYF,TGTGCCAGTAGTCCCGCAGGCTGGACAGCCTCCTACGAGCAGTACTTC
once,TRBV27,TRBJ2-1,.,CASSFIPASPNEQFF,TGTGCCAGCAGTTTTATTCCCGCTAGCCCTAATGAGCAGTTCTTC
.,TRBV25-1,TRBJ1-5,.,CATHPPGELQPQHF,TGTGCCACCCACCCCCCAGGGGAACTTCAGCCCCAGCATTTT
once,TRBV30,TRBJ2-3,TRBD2,CAWSQLAAGGRRTDTQYF,TGTGCCTGGAGTCAACTAGCGGCGGGTGGGAGACGCACAGATACGCAGTATTTT
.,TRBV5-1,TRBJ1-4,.,CASSWGHLTENEKLFF,TGCGCCAGCAGCTGGGGACACCTTACCGAGAATGAAAAACTGTTTTTT
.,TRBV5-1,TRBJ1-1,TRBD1,CASSSAGGQEAFF,TGCGCCAGCAGCTCAGCTGGGGGACAGGAAGCTTTCTTT
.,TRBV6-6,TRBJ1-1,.,CASSYLPGSANTEAFF,TGTGCCAGCAGTTACCTGCCGGGGTCGGCGAACACTGAAGCTTTCTTT
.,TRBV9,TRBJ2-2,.,CASSPPGAPGELFF,TGTGCCAGCAGCCCTCCAGGCGCCCCCGGGGAGCTGTTTTTT